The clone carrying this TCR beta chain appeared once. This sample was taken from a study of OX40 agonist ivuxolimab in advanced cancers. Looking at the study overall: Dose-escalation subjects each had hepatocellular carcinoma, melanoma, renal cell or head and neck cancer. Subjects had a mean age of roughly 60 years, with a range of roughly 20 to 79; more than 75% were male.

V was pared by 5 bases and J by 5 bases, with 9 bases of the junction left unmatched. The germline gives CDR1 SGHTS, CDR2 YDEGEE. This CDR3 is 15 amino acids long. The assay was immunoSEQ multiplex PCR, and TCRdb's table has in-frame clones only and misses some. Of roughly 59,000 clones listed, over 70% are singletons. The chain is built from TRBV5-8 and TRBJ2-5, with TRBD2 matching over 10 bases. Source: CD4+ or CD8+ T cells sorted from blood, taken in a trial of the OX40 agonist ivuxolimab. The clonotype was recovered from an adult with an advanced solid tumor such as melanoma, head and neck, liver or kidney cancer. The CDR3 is CASSPLAGGWETQYF. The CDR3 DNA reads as TGTGCCAGCAGTCCCTTAGCGGGGGGCTGGGAGACCCAGTACTTC. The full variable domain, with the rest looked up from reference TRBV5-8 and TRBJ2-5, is EAGVTQSPTHLIKTRGQQATLRCSPISGHTSVYWYQQALGLGLQFLLWYDEGEERNRGNFPPRFSGRQFPNYSSELNVNALELEDSALYLCASSPLAGGWETQYFGPGTRLLVL.